This T cell receptor (beta chain) was profiled in a study of blood T cells in healthy people across ages. With 8 bases removed from V and 6 bases from J, the gap between germline ends came to 7 bases. CDR1 SGHTA and CDR2 FQGNSA come from the germline V gene. This CDR3 has 10 amino acids. Notes on the study in general: A conclusive naive versus antigen-experienced comparison was prevented by the unsorted PBMCs.

This clonotype showed up just once. No antigen is known for it. Isolation recovered at least 6 million PBMCs from every sample. Using a J-beta primer mix together with a sample-barcoded 5' primer, a second PCR was run for roughly 6 to 12 cycles. A template-switch adaptor containing 12 random nucleotides labeled each cDNA molecule. TCRdb fed the 5' RACE reads into MiXCR, producing one record per CDR3 protein. The table lists some 1.8 million distinct CDR3 sequences, 39% of them singletons. The chain is built from TRBV7-2 and TRBJ1-2; D is undetermined. Sequencing was done on a sample of blood. The sequence was collected from a human donor in good health. The CDR3 spells CASQVDGYTF. The DNA of the CDR3 is TGTGCCAGCCAGGTTGATGGCTACACCTTC.